This T cell receptor (beta chain) originates from a study listed by TCRdb under 2016. For the study in its entirety: The study investigated the origins of HIV persistence in individuals who naturally controlled HIV infection.

V was cut back by 2 bases and J by 3 bases, leaving a gap of 13 bases between them. According to the germline V gene, CDR1 reads MNHEY and CDR2 reads SVGAGI. The CDR3 goes from the cysteine to the phenylalanine over 15 residues. Only the CDR3 part of the read is kept: 45 bases, read in frame from the first base. The method was 5' RACE. This sample was sequenced with an Illumina HiSeq 2000. TCRdb reworked the public reads: Q25 trimming with fastp, MiXCR clone assembly, productive beta chains retained. CDR3 protein sequences are deduplicated, and each keeps its most common genes and DNA. The sample table shows 3,000 or so distinct CDR3 sequences, and about 7% are seen once. 6.5% of the sample is held by the ten biggest clonotypes. This clonotype has only a few counts. The antigen this receptor binds is unknown. There are no base qualities to consult, and no much larger clone falls within one base.

This clonotype was obtained from a female donor with HIV. Specimen: total memory T cells from blood PBMCs. The cell subset or site label for this specimen denotes: transitional memory CD4+ T cells. This chain joins TRBV6-5 to TRBJ1-1; a tentative D call is TRBD1 (5 bases match). The nucleotide sequence reads TGTGCCAGCAGTTACACCGGGTGGGGGGACACTGAAGCTTTCTTT. Translated, it reads CASSYTGWGDTEAFF.